This T cell receptor beta chain was sequenced in a study of a mutant IDH1 vaccine in newly diagnosed glioma. With regard to this clone: The antigen is undetermined.

This CDR3 contains 14 residues. Germline V CDR1 and CDR2: MNHNY, SVGAGI (reference sequence). V was cut by 4 bases and J by 2 bases, with 11 bases left in between. Sample time point: week 23, last vaccination. What each vaccine dose contained was 300 ug of mutant IDH1 20-mer peptide, accompanied by topical imiquimod. Method: immunoSEQ multiplex PCR; TCRdb's copy keeps in-frame clones and lacks some. The sample includes approximately 60,000 clones, about three quarters of them seen just once. The starting material was PBMCs, obtained from a glioma patient whose treatment included an IDH1 peptide vaccine. The source of this sequence is a woman aged 35 to 49 with glioma. Some clones in this sample may be carry-over from other donors' samples. This chain uses TRBV6-6 with TRBJ1-2; D is perhaps TRBD1 (5 bases). The CDR3 region is CASSSRGENYGYTF. CDR3 nucleotide sequence: TGTGCCAGCAGTTCTAGAGGGGAAAACTATGGCTACACCTTC.